These 4 T cell receptor beta chains share one sample of origin, sequenced in a study of identical twins. TCRdb independently ran MiXCR on the 5' RACE reads; one entry per CDR3 protein. The data show 450,000 or so distinct CDR3 sequences, 14% seen once. The same data also went into a second study, on yellow fever vaccine responses in identical twins.

Sequenced material: CD4+ T cells sorted from blood. These receptors were obtained from a woman under 30 in good health.

There are a few counts of this clonotype. The chain has TRBV27 and TRBJ1-5; D unresolved. This CDR3 spans 13 amino acids. The ends were cut back, 6 bases at V and 5 bases at J, with 11 bases in the middle. Per the germline V gene, CDR1 is MNHEY and CDR2 is SMNVEV (reference sequence). The CDR3 DNA reads as TGTGCCAGCAGCAGCGACGGGGATCAGCCCCAGCATTTT. Protein sequence: CASSSDGDQPQHF.

This clonotype was picked up a small number of times. The chain joins TRBV28 to TRBJ2-5, with TRBD1 matching over 8 bases. This CDR3 has 15 amino acids. CDR1 is MDHEN and CDR2 is SYDVKM in the germline V gene. After removal of 4 bases from V and 2 bases from J, the junction contained 6 bases not matched to a gene. The CDR3, as DNA: TGTGCCAGCAGTTCCAGTGGACAGGGTCAAGAGACCCAGTACTTC. This codes for CASSSSGQGQETQYF.

V usage is TRBV29-1 and J usage is TRBJ2-2; possibly TRBD2 for D (5 bases). The CDR3 has 14 residues. V lost 4 bases, J lost 5 bases, and 14 bases lay in between. Germline values: CDR1 SQVTM, CDR2 ANQGSEA. The CDR3 DNA reads as TGCAGCGTTGGACACGGGCGCGGGACCGGGGAGCTGTTTTTT. Its translation: CSVGHGRGTGELFF.

The gene calls are TRBV7-2 and TRBJ2-1; D is ambiguous. The length of the CDR3 is 14 residues. Germline V gene data show CDR1 as SGHTA and CDR2 as FQGNSA. The V end lost 2 bases, the J end lost 1 base, and 6 bases lay between the germline ends. Written as DNA, the CDR3 is TGTGCCAGCAGCTTATCCCTTTCCTACAATGAGCAGTTCTTC. It codes for CASSLSLSYNEQFF.